The entry below gives a single T cell receptor (beta chain) sequence along with its context. What it binds is unknown. The data were obtained in a study of shared clonotypes between healthy human individuals. At the deep level, the assay was run. Produced via immunoSEQ multiplex PCR; TCRdb's table is partial and in-frame only. The table shows 700,000 or so clones, with less than 80% occurring only once. Study observations and caveats: Generation probabilities of non-shared clonotypes were lower (relative to those shared by all four donors).

The CDR3 runs to 16 residues. Trimming removed 9 bases from V and 4 bases from J; junction bases left unmatched: 17. Germline V CDR1 and CDR2: SNHLY, FYNNEI. The sequence derives from a woman younger than 45 in good health. This chain uses TRBV2 with TRBJ1-2, with TRBD1 matching over 7 bases. Sample: memory CD4+ T cells sorted from blood. Subset in this sample: CD45RA-negative fraction. This CDR3 is CARRASRDSPLYGYTF. CDR3 DNA: TGTGCCAGGAGGGCCTCGCGGGACAGCCCTCTCTATGGCTACACCTTC.